These 26 T cell receptor beta chains were sequenced from one sample in a study of T cell responses to AZD1222 COVID-19 vaccine. TCRdb's table, derived via immunoSEQ multiplex PCR, lists solely in-frame clones and lacks some. This table has roughly 130,000 clones, 94% appearing once. The specimen was peripheral blood, collected on day 0 of AZD1222 vaccination. The receptors shown here come from an adult in good health.

The rearrangement links TRBV28 to TRBJ2-1, with TRBD2 identical over 10 bases. The CDR3 extends over 14 amino acids. Germline V gene lookup returns CDR1 MDHEN and CDR2 SYDVKM. The trim removed 5 bases at V and 5 bases at J, leaving 3 bases unmatched. The CDR3 loop reads CASSAGLAHNEQFF. The CDR3, as DNA: TGTGCCAGCAGTGCGGGACTAGCGCACAATGAGCAGTTCTTC.

The J gene is TRBJ1-1, the V gene TRBV10-3, with TRBD1 matching over 8 bases. CDR3 size: 13 residues. Germline V lookup: CDR1 ENHRY, CDR2 SYGVKD. V shed 7 bases, J shed 1 base, and the junction held 2 bases outside the gene matches. The CDR3 coding sequence is TGTGCCATCATGGGGACAGGGAACACTGAAGCTTTCTTT. Translation: CAIMGTGNTEAFF.

The rearrangement links TRBV7-2 to TRBJ2-7, with D unresolved. Trimming took off 5 bases at V and 5 bases at J, with 13 bases between the two ends. Germline V CDR1 and CDR2: SGHTA, FQGNSA. The CDR3 is 13 amino acids. The CDR3 here is CASSLRPSHEQYF. The CDR3 nucleotides are TGTGCCAGCAGCCTCCGACCTTCCCACGAGCAGTACTTC.

The chain couples TRBV27 to TRBJ1-4; 10 bases match TRBD1. V was pared by 4 bases and J by 8 bases, with 13 bases of the junction left unmatched. Germline values: CDR1 MNHEY, CDR2 SMNVEV (reference sequence). The CDR3 runs to 17 residues. The CDR3 region has the DNA TGTGCCAGCAGTTCCAGGCCAAACGGGGGACAGGGGGAAAAACTGTTTTTT. This encodes CASSSRPNGGQGEKLFF.

The V and J genes are TRBV7-9 and TRBJ2-3; no clear D gene. Germline V gene lookup returns CDR1 SEHNR and CDR2 FQNEAQ (reference sequence). The CDR3 is 13 residues long. This CDR3 reads CGLIRTPSDTQYF. The CDR3 nucleotides are TGTGGACTTATAAGGACCCCCTCGGATACGCAGTATTTT.

This chain joins TRBV18 and TRBJ2-7; 8 positions agree with TRBD1. The CDR3 length is 14 residues. Germline assignment: CDR1 KGHSH and CDR2 LQKENI. The J segment lost 6 bases and the V segment lost 4 bases, leaving 8 bases of the junction unmatched. CDR3: CASSQSADRGEQYF. The CDR3 nucleotides are TGTGCCAGCTCACAGTCGGCTGACAGGGGCGAGCAGTACTTC.

The chain combines TRBV28 with TRBJ2-7, with TRBD2 matching 9 bases. V lost 4 bases, J lost 6 bases, and 13 bases stayed unmatched. This CDR3 has 16 amino acids. Germline values: CDR1 MDHEN, CDR2 SYDVKM. The CDR3 DNA is TGTGCCAGCAGTTACCTCGAGATAGCGGGGGTCTCCGAGCAGTACTTC. Protein: CASSYLEIAGVSEQYF.

A word on this clone: Other DNA sequences in the sample encode the same CDR3. V gene TRBV4-2 combines with J gene TRBJ2-1; 9 bases are a match to TRBD2. CDR1 and CDR2 from the germline V gene are LGHNA and YNFKEQ. The V segment lost 3 bases and the J segment 2 bases; nucleotides outside the gene matches: 2. CDR3 length: 15 amino acids. CDR3 loop: CASSQTSGAYNEQFF. As DNA, the CDR3 is TGTGCCAGCAGCCAGACTAGCGGAGCCTACAATGAGCAGTTCTTC.

V is TRBV29-1 and J is TRBJ2-7; 8 nucleotides match TRBD2. Unmatched junction bases numbered 4, after V lost 1 base and J lost 2 bases. Germline V gene data show CDR1 as SQVTM and CDR2 as ANQGSEA. This CDR3 is 14 amino acids long. The CDR3 nucleotides are TGCAGCGTTGAAGCAGCGGGGGAGACCTACGAGCAGTACTTC. This encodes CSVEAAGETYEQYF.

This clone was seen more than once but under ten times. The chain is built from TRBV6-5 and TRBJ2-7; D may be TRBD1 or TRBD2 (5 bases each). The ends were cut back, 5 bases at V and 5 bases at J, with 13 bases in the middle. The germline V gene has CDR1 MNHEY and CDR2 SVGAGI. This CDR3 spans 13 amino acids. CDR3: CASSPSGTHEQYF. For the CDR3, the DNA is TGTGCCAGCAGTCCATCCGGGACCCACGAGCAGTACTTC.

Written as DNA, the CDR3 is TGTGCCATCGGAGGCTCTGGGGCCAACGTCCTGACTTTC. This codes for CAIGGSGANVLTF. The chain employs TRBV19 and TRBJ2-6, with D possibly TRBD2 on 5 matching bases. Trimming took 10 bases from V and 0 from J, leaving 7 bases between them. Germline lookup yields CDR1 LNHDA and CDR2 SQIVND (reference sequence). This CDR3 is 13 amino acids long.

The rearrangement links TRBV28 to TRBJ1-4; the D is unclear. Germline V gene lookup returns CDR1 MDHEN and CDR2 SYDVKM. Trimming removed 10 bases at V and 5 bases at J, with 14 bases between. CDR3 size: 13 residues. In DNA form, the CDR3 reads TGTGCCACTCAGGTCGTTTTAAATGAAAAACTGTTTTTT. It yields the protein CATQVVLNEKLFF.

The V gene is TRBV2, the J gene TRBJ1-2; D is undetermined. The CDR3 runs 13 residues. V was shortened by 3 bases and J by 1 base, with 6 bases between the two germline ends. Germline CDR1 and CDR2: SNHLY and FYNNEI. The CDR3 sequence is CASSESGNYGYTF. As DNA, the CDR3 is TGTGCCAGCAGTGAGTCCGGTAACTATGGCTACACCTTC.

The chain carries TRBV6-5 and TRBJ2-3; D perhaps matches TRBD1 (5 bases). This CDR3 has 15 amino acids. CDR1 is MNHEY and CDR2 is SVGAGI in the germline V gene. The germline V and J ends were trimmed by 5 bases and 5 bases, with 17 bases remaining between them. The CDR3 protein is CASSPGQNLKDTQYF. The CDR3 DNA reads TGTGCCAGCAGTCCCGGACAAAACCTAAAAGATACGCAGTATTTT.

The chain carries TRBV7-3 and TRBJ2-1; TRBD2 matches at 7 bases. The CDR3 length is 15 residues. Germline trimming cut 5 bases from V and 1 base from J; bases unmatched to any gene: 5. Germline V gene data show CDR1 as SGHTA and CDR2 as FQGTGA. CDR3 amino acids: CASSRTSASYNEQFF. CDR3 sequence (DNA): TGTGCCAGCAGCCGTACTAGCGCTTCCTACAATGAGCAGTTCTTC.

This chain uses TRBV28 with TRBJ2-1; 13 bases are shared with TRBD2. Trimming at V came to 4 bases and at J to 8 bases, leaving 11 bases not matched to a gene. CDR3 length: 17 amino acids. Germline V lookup: CDR1 MDHEN, CDR2 SYDVKM. CDR3 loop: CASSSAPGLAGRDEQFF. Here the CDR3 DNA reads TGTGCCAGCAGTTCTGCCCCGGGACTAGCGGGGCGGGATGAGCAGTTCTTC.

This chain joins TRBV27 and TRBJ1-5, with no clear D. V shed 2 bases and J shed 4 bases, with 6 bases lying between them. Germline CDR1 reads MNHEY; CDR2 reads SMNVEV (reference sequence). This CDR3 contains 13 residues. As DNA, the CDR3 is TGTGCCAGCAGTTTAGTCCGTAATCAGCCCCAGCATTTT. Its translation: CASSLVRNQPQHF.

The chain joins TRBV30 to TRBJ1-5, with no clear D. The V end was cut by 1 base, the J end by 12 bases, with 13 bases between. The germline gives CDR1 GTSNPN, CDR2 SVGIG (reference sequence). This CDR3 comprises 12 residues. CDR3: CAWSAPPGGQHF. CDR3 coding DNA: TGTGCCTGGAGTGCCCCGCCTGGTGGCCAGCATTTT.

The chain is built from TRBV28 and TRBJ1-1, with 9 bases that match TRBD1. The germline gives CDR1 MDHEN, CDR2 SYDVKM. This CDR3 has 15 residues. After removal of 6 bases from V and 5 bases from J, the junction contained 10 bases not matched to a gene. The CDR3 loop is CASRPPTGGYTEAFF. In nucleotides, the CDR3 is TGTGCCAGCAGGCCCCCGACAGGGGGTTATACTGAAGCTTTCTTT.

The DNA of the CDR3 is TGTGCCAGCAGCTTAGGAGCGTTCCAGGAGCAGTACTTC. It codes for CASSLGAFQEQYF. This chain uses TRBV13 with TRBJ2-7; D remains unclear. The CDR3 runs to 13 residues. V was pared by 0 bases and J by 7 bases, with 10 bases between. The V gene's germline CDR1 is PRHDT and CDR2 FYEKMQ (reference sequence).

The chain has TRBV6-5 and TRBJ2-1; TRBD1 agrees at 9 bases. The CDR3 extends over 14 amino acids. V dropped 6 bases and J dropped 7; count of bases not matched to a gene: 7. Germline V gives CDR1 MNHEY, CDR2 SVGAGI. The chain's CDR3 is CASRRTGGRNEQFF. CDR3 nucleotide sequence: TGTGCCAGCAGACGTACAGGGGGCAGGAATGAGCAGTTCTTC.

The chain recombines TRBV5-1 with TRBJ2-1; D may be TRBD2 (5 bases). Trimming stripped 0 bases from V and 7 bases from J, with 11 bases between. The CDR3 is 14 amino acids. CDR1 is SGHRS and CDR2 is YFSETQ in the germline V gene. CDR3 loop: CASSLDNGINEQFF. The CDR3 DNA reads as TGCGCCAGCAGCTTGGATAACGGGATTAATGAGCAGTTCTTC.

The genes are TRBV12-3 or TRBV12-4 and TRBJ1-6, with D perhaps matching TRBD1 (6 bases). Between the trimmed V and J ends, which lost 6 bases and 9 bases, there was a span of 12 bases. The CDR3 is 13 residues long. CDR3 loop: CASSVRGGSPLHF. The CDR3 nucleotides are TGTGCCAGCAGCGTCAGGGGCGGTTCACCCCTCCACTTT.

The chain combines TRBV24-1 with TRBJ1-2, with no clear D. Germline V CDR1 and CDR2: KGHDR, SFDVKD. CDR3 length: 13 residues. V was clipped by 4 bases and J by 2 bases, with 7 bases between them. This CDR3 is CATSEADNYGYTF. For the CDR3, the DNA is TGTGCCACCAGTGAAGCCGACAACTATGGCTACACCTTC.

The J gene is TRBJ2-7, the V gene TRBV30; D unclear. In germline, CDR1 is GTSNPN, CDR2 SVGIG (reference sequence). The CDR3 length is 12 residues. V dropped 4 bases and J dropped 2 bases, with 9 bases sitting between them. CDR3 sequence: CAWTTNTYEQYF. Written as DNA, the CDR3 is TGTGCCTGGACAACGAATACCTACGAGCAGTACTTC.

The V call is TRBV12-5, the J call TRBJ2-7; 7 nucleotides agree with TRBD1. Per the germline V gene, CDR1 is LGHNT and CDR2 is FRNRAP. Trimming at V came to 3 bases and at J to 3 bases, leaving 5 bases not matched to a gene. The CDR3 extends over 14 amino acids. CDR3 bases: TGTGCTAGTGGTTTAGGGACAGCCAGCTACGAGCAGTACTTC. It specifies CASGLGTASYEQYF.